The 24 T cell receptor beta chains below were found in one sample sequenced in a study of monozygotic twins with inflammatory bowel disease. TCRdb re-called the 5' RACE reads; every CDR3 protein appears as one record, without DNA. The table lists approximately 100,000 distinct CDR3 sequences, with around 1.9% in the top ten. The specimen sequenced was blood. These receptors originate from a human donor with ulcerative colitis or Crohn's disease, or a healthy co-twin of an affected twin (not recorded which).

The V call is TRBV20-1, the J call TRBJ2-7; the TRBD2 assignment by TCRdb is unverifiable without DNA. Germline V gene data show CDR1 as DFQATT and CDR2 as SNEGSKA (reference sequence). The CDR3 has 14 residues. Here the CDR3 reads CSARTSGSSYEQYF.

The rearrangement links TRBV5-1 to TRBJ2-5; lacking DNA, the TRBD1 call made by TCRdb goes unchecked. The CDR3 length is 15 residues. CDR1 and CDR2 from the germline V gene are SGHRS and YFSETQ. This CDR3 is CASSAATGIGQTQYF.

J is TRBJ1-6 and V is TRBV6-5. Germline V gives CDR1 MNHEY, CDR2 SVGAGI. The CDR3 has 15 residues. The CDR3 region is CASSYGDPSNSPLHF.

The chain has TRBV6-5 and TRBJ1-2. This CDR3 is 12 amino acids long. CDR1 is MNHEY and CDR2 is SVGAGI in the germline V gene. The CDR3 loop reads CASSGGGVGYTF.

The chain couples TRBV20-1 to TRBJ1-6; lacking DNA, the TRBD1 call made by TCRdb goes unchecked. The CDR3 length is 15 residues. Germline lookup yields CDR1 DFQATT and CDR2 SNEGSKA (reference sequence). The CDR3 here is CSARVTGQGDSPLHF.

The chain employs TRBV28 and TRBJ2-2. Looked up from germline, CDR1 is MDHEN and CDR2 is SYDVKM. This CDR3 has 12 amino acids. CDR3 sequence reads: CASSFLTGELFF.

CDR3 sequence: CASRWELRAGELFF. The chain recombines TRBV12-3 or TRBV12-4 with TRBJ2-2; TCRdb outputs TRBD2, but without DNA this stays unchecked. The CDR3 runs 14 residues.

The chain carries TRBV12-3 or TRBV12-4 and TRBJ1-1. The CDR3 spans 11 residues. CDR3 amino acids: CASSYRHEAFF.

The gene calls are TRBV20-1 and TRBJ2-3; checking the TCRdb D call of TRBD1 is not possible without DNA. This CDR3 has 18 residues. CDR1 DFQATT and CDR2 SNEGSKA come from the germline V gene (reference sequence). CDR3 residues: CSARGSAGAGGATDTQYF.

The rearrangement links TRBV20-1 to TRBJ2-3. The germline CDR1 and CDR2 sequences are DFQATT and SNEGSKA (reference sequence). This CDR3 spans 12 amino acids. The CDR3 is CSARLGTDTQYF.

This rearrangement joins TRBV7-6 to TRBJ2-3; the TRBD2 assignment by TCRdb is unverifiable without DNA. CDR1 SGHVS and CDR2 FNYEAQ come from the germline V gene. The CDR3 has 16 residues. The CDR3 loop reads CASSPRTSGERDTQYF.

The V call is TRBV4-3, the J call TRBJ1-4. Germline V gene sequence: CDR1 LGHNA, CDR2 YSLEER. The CDR3 length is 16 residues. The CDR3 sequence is CASSRITGSSNEKLFF.

The chain is built from TRBV5-1 and TRBJ2-3. The CDR3 consists of 13 residues. Germline assignment: CDR1 SGHRS and CDR2 YFSETQ. The CDR3 reads CASMRTSTDTQYF.

The rearrangement links TRBV19 to TRBJ2-7; TCRdb returns TRBD1, unconfirmable since there is no DNA. Looked up from germline, CDR1 is LNHDA and CDR2 is SQIVND (reference sequence). CDR3 length: 15 residues. The CDR3 sequence: CASSSGTEGRGEQYF.

The gene calls are TRBV24-1 and TRBJ2-5; TCRdb picks TRBD2, but there is no DNA to check that call. Germline V gene sequence: CDR1 KGHDR, CDR2 SFDVKD. The CDR3 is 16 amino acids. CDR3 in amino acids: CATSDPSPPRGETQYF.

The chain recombines TRBV27 with TRBJ2-7; TCRdb's D call, TRBD1, is unchecked because there is no DNA. CDR1 MNHEY and CDR2 SMNVEV come from the germline V gene (reference sequence). The length of the CDR3 is 14 residues. CDR3: CASRLTGAQYEQYF.

The rearrangement links TRBV3-1 to TRBJ1-5; absent DNA, TCRdb's TRBD1 call cannot be checked. The length of the CDR3 is 14 residues. Germline values: CDR1 LGHDT, CDR2 YNNKEL (reference sequence). The CDR3 is CASSNTGINQPQHF.

This chain connects TRBV21-1 to TRBJ2-5; as DNA is missing, the TRBD1 call by TCRdb cannot be tested. TRBV21-1 is marked as a pseudogene. This CDR3 region has 16 residues. The CDR3 reads CASSKAGGRSKETQYF.

The chain recombines TRBV20-1 with TRBJ2-4; checking the TCRdb D call of TRBD2 is not possible without DNA. The CDR3 runs to 16 residues. CDR1 is DFQATT, CDR2 SNEGSKA, per germline (reference sequence). The CDR3 protein is CSASTTSGSSKNIQYF.

This chain connects TRBV6-5 to TRBJ1-5. CDR1 MNHEY and CDR2 SVGAGI come from the germline V gene. The CDR3 runs to 15 residues. CDR3 loop: CASSYSWGGGQPQHF.

The chain is built from TRBV9 and TRBJ2-7; TCRdb lists TRBD1, though no DNA is available to test this call. Germline values: CDR1 SGDLS, CDR2 YYNGEE. The CDR3 is 16 amino acids. The CDR3 loop reads CASRQLGQKAVYEQYF.

V is TRBV20-1 and J is TRBJ1-5; TCRdb's D gene call, TRBD1, goes unchecked for lack of DNA. Germline CDR1 DFQATT, CDR2 SNEGSKA (reference sequence). This CDR3 spans 17 amino acids. The CDR3 reads CSARGQGGGYVNQPQHF.

The genes are TRBV6-1 and TRBJ2-7; TCRdb proposes TRBD2, but this gene call is untestable without DNA. Germline CDR1 reads MNHNS; CDR2 reads SASEGT. The CDR3 extends over 15 amino acids. The CDR3 spells CASSEVREGSYEQYF.

The chain combines TRBV25-1 with TRBJ2-1; TCRdb calls TRBD1, which cannot be checked without DNA. CDR1 is MGHDK, CDR2 SYGVNS, per germline. The CDR3 loop spans 17 amino acids. The CDR3 sequence is CASRPRDRGLAYNEQFF.